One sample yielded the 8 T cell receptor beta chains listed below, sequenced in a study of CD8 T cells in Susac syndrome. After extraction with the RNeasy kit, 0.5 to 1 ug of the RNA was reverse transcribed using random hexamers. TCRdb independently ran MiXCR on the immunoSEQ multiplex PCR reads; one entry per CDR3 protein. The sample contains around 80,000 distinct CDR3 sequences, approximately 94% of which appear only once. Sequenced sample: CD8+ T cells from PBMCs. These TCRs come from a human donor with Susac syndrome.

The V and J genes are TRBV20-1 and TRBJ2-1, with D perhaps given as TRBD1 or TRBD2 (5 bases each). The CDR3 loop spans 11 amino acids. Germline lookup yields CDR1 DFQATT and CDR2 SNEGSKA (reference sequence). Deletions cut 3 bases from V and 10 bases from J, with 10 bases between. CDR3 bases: TGCAGTGCTAGCAGAGGGACGGAGCAGTTCTTC. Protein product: CSASRGTEQFF.

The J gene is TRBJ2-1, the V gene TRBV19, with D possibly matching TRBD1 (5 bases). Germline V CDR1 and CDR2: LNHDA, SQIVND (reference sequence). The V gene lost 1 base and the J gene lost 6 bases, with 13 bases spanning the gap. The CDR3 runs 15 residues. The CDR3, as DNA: TGTGCCAGTAGTATAGGGGCAGGGATTCTCAATGAGCAGTTCTTC. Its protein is CASSIGAGILNEQFF.

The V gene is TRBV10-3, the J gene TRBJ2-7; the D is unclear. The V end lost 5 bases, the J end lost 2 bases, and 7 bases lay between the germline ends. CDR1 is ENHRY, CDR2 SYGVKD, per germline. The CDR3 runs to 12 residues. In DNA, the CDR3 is TGTGCCATCAGTAGCGACCCCTACGAGCAGTACTTC. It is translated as CAISSDPYEQYF.

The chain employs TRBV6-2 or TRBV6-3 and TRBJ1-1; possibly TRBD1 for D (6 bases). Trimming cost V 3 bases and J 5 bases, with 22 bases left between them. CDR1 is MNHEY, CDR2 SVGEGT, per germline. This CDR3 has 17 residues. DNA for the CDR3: TGTGCCAGCAGTTATCCCCTGGACAGCAACGTCGATACTGAAGCTTTCTTT. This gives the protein CASSYPLDSNVDTEAFF.

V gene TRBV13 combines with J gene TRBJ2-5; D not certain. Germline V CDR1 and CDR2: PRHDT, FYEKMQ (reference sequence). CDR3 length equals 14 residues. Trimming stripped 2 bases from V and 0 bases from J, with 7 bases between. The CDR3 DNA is TGTGCCAGCAGCTTAACGCGGAACCAAGAGACCCAGTACTTC. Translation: CASSLTRNQETQYF.

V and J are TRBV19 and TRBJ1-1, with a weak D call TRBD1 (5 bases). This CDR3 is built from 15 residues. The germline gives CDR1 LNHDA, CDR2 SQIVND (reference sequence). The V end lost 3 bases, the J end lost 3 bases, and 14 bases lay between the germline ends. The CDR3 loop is CASSMGRAGYTEAFF. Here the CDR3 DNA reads TGTGCCAGTAGTATGGGCCGGGCAGGGTACACTGAAGCTTTCTTT.

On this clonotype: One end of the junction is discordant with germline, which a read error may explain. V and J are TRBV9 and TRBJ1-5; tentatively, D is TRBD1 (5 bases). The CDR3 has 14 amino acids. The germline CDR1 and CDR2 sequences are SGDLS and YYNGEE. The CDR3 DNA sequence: TGTGCCAGCAGCAGCGGGGGTAGCATTCAGCCCCAGCATTTT. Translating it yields CASSSGGSIQPQHF.

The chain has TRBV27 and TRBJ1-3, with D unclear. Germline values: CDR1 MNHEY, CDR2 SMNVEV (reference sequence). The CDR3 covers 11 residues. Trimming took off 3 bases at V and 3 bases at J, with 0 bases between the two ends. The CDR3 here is CASSFGNTIYF. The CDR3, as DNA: TGTGCCAGCAGTTTTGGAAACACCATATATTTT.